Each of the 18 T cell receptor beta chains below was sequenced from the same sample in a study of vaccination and CD4 T cells after COVID-19 (dated by TCRdb to between 2022 and 2023). Antigens of these TCRs are unknown. The sample's treatment or condition label is to be understood as: roughly 10-day PBMC culture with coronavirus spike peptide pools or control peptides (ViraFEST assay). The library was generated by PCR. The sequencing machine was an Illumina iSeq 100. TCR sequencing of DNA from cultured CD4+ T cells used the Oncomine TCR Beta short-read assay at the Johns Hopkins FTIC core. In-frame beta chains were kept once TCRdb had trimmed the public reads at Q25 with fastp and called clones with MiXCR. Each entry merges the rows of one CDR3 protein and shows their most common DNA and genes. Here the sample has around 11,000 distinct CDR3 sequences; roughly 82% occur a single time. The top ten clonotypes cover 15% to 20% of the sample.

Sequences were obtained from CD4+ T cells from blood, cultured in vitro. These receptors originate from a human donor who had recovered from COVID-19.

The chain carries TRBV6-2 or TRBV6-3 and TRBJ1-5; no reliable D call. V was pared by 2 bases and J by 2 bases, with 13 bases between. This CDR3 spans 16 amino acids. Germline CDR1 is MNHEY and CDR2 is SVGEGT. The CDR3, as DNA: TGTGCCAGCAGTTACGGCCGGCAGCGGGGCAATCAGCCCCAGCATTTT. Translating it yields CASSYGRQRGNQPQHF.

Here the CDR3 reads CSARLTMATGEQYF. The CDR3 region has the DNA TGCAGTGCTAGGCTTACAATGGCTACGGGAGAGCAGTACTTC. V is TRBV20-1 and J is TRBJ2-7; maybe TRBD2 (5 bases). Trimming removed 3 bases at V and 7 bases at J, with 19 bases between. The CDR3 is 14 residues long. Germline V gene lookup returns CDR1 DFQATT and CDR2 SNEGSKA (reference sequence).

The chain joins TRBV30 to TRBJ1-5; 7 bases line up with TRBD1. The J segment lost 3 bases and the V segment lost 2 bases, leaving 4 bases of the junction unmatched. Germline values: CDR1 GTSNPN, CDR2 SVGIG (reference sequence). The length of the CDR3 is 14 residues. The CDR3 DNA reads as TGTGCCTGGAGTACCGGACAGGCCAATCAGCCCCAGCATTTT. Its protein is CAWSTGQANQPQHF.

CDR3 loop: CASSRGTSEPEQYF. DNA for the CDR3: TGTGCCAGTTCGAGGGGAACCAGCGAGCCCGAGCAGTACTTC. The gene calls are TRBV2 and TRBJ2-7, with D perhaps matching TRBD1 or TRBD2 (5 bases each). The CDR3 sequence is 14 residues long. Looked up from germline, CDR1 is SNHLY and CDR2 is FYNNEI. V was trimmed by 9 bases and J by 6 bases, leaving 21 bases between them.

The rearrangement uses TRBV6-1 and TRBJ1-1; D is uncertain. The CDR3 loop spans 13 amino acids. V was shortened by 5 bases and J by 10 bases, with 17 bases between the two germline ends. Germline V lookup: CDR1 MNHNS, CDR2 SASEGT. Here the CDR3 reads CASSNGRRWAAFF. CDR3 coding DNA: TGTGCCAGCAGTAACGGCCGACGCTGGGCAGCTTTCTTT.

The V gene is TRBV6-1, the J gene TRBJ2-3, with 13 nucleotides matching TRBD2. The CDR3 has 14 amino acids. The germline CDR1 and CDR2 sequences are MNHNS and SASEGT. J lost 3 bases, V lost 9 bases, and 3 bases had no gene match. The CDR3 reads CASTLAGGTDTQYF. The DNA for the CDR3 is TGTGCCAGTACACTAGCGGGAGGGACAGATACGCAGTATTTT.

The V gene is TRBV20-1, the J gene TRBJ1-5; the D gene is possibly TRBD1 (5 bases). The CDR3 length is 15 residues. CDR1 DFQATT and CDR2 SNEGSKA come from the germline V gene (reference sequence). Trimming removed 6 bases from V and 4 bases from J, with 19 bases in between. The CDR3 protein is CSAMRWVQVNQPQHF. DNA for the CDR3: TGCAGTGCCATGCGTTGGGTACAGGTTAATCAGCCCCAGCATTTT.

This clonotype appeared once. The rearrangement links TRBV6-2 or TRBV6-3 to TRBJ1-5; 7 bases map to TRBD1. This CDR3 is 15 amino acids long. The V gene's germline CDR1 is MNHEY and CDR2 SVGEGT. V gave up 6 bases and J gave up 0 bases; unmatched junction bases: 5. The CDR3 DNA reads as TGTGCCAGCAGAGGGGGCGGATATAGCAATCAGCCCCAGCATTTT. This codes for CASRGGGYSNQPQHF.

CDR3 amino acids: CASSYADRDLYTEAFF. The CDR3 coding sequence is TGTGCCAGCAGTTACGCGGACAGGGACCTTTACACTGAAGCTTTCTTT. The chain employs TRBV6-5 and TRBJ1-1; 8 nucleotides align to TRBD1. The CDR3 sequence is 16 residues long. Germline trimming cut 2 bases from V and 3 bases from J; bases unmatched to any gene: 8. CDR1 and CDR2 from the germline V gene are MNHEY and SVGAGI.

The rearrangement joins TRBV20-1 to TRBJ2-2; TRBD1 matches 7 bases. The CDR3 loop spans 13 amino acids. V was pared by 3 bases and J by 8 bases, with 6 bases of the junction left unmatched. Germline CDR1 DFQATT, CDR2 SNEGSKA (reference sequence). This chain's CDR3 is CSASVQGEGELFF. In DNA form, the CDR3 reads TGCAGTGCTAGCGTGCAGGGGGAGGGGGAGCTGTTTTTT.

The rearrangement links TRBV6-1 to TRBJ1-5; 8 nucleotides agree with TRBD1. Germline assignment: CDR1 MNHNS and CDR2 SASEGT. The CDR3 covers 13 residues. V trimming: 4 bases; J trimming: 4 bases; junction bases outside the gene matches: 0. CDR3 nucleotide sequence: TGTGCCAGCAGTGGGACAGGGAATCAGCCCCAGCATTTT. This encodes CASSGTGNQPQHF.

The rearrangement joins TRBV7-9 to TRBJ2-3; 8 nucleotides line up with TRBD2. Germline CDR1 SEHNR, CDR2 FQNEAQ (reference sequence). The V gene end was trimmed by 1 base and the J gene end by 5 bases; junction bases not matched to a gene: 2. The CDR3 totals 14 residues. CDR3 protein: CASSLGGLGDTQYF. As DNA, the CDR3 is TGTGCCAGCAGCTTAGGGGGACTAGGAGATACGCAGTATTTT. The whole variable domain, remainder taken from reference TRBV7-9 and TRBJ2-3, is DTGVSQNPRHKITKRGQNVTFRCDPISEHNRLYWYRQTLGQGPEFLTYFQNEAQLEKSRLLSDRFSAERPKGSFSTLEIQRTEQGDSAMYLCASSLGGLGDTQYFGPGTRLTVL.

V is TRBV20-1 and J is TRBJ1-5; D uncertain. Germline CDR1 reads DFQATT; CDR2 reads SNEGSKA (reference sequence). Trimming removed 0 bases at V and 7 bases at J, with 13 bases between. This CDR3 has 14 residues. CDR3 in amino acids: CSARDQGRGQPQHF. CDR3 coding DNA: TGCAGTGCTAGAGATCAAGGGAGAGGGCAGCCCCAGCATTTT.

This sequence joins TRBV6-5 and TRBJ1-2; D ambiguous. The CDR3 spans 13 residues. Germline V CDR1 and CDR2: MNHEY, SVGAGI. The V end lost 2 bases, the J end lost 7 bases, and 11 bases lay between the germline ends. CDR3: CASSYEGGSGYTF. DNA for the CDR3: TGTGCCAGCAGTTACGAGGGAGGTAGTGGCTACACCTTC.

In regard to this clonotype: One junction end disagrees with the germline gene, perhaps due to a read error. The rearrangement uses TRBV7-9 and TRBJ1-1; weak D call: TRBD1 (5 bases). The CDR3 extends over 12 amino acids. The V gene's germline CDR1 is SEHNR and CDR2 FQNEAQ (reference sequence). The CDR3 DNA sequence: TGTGCCAGAGCCCCGAGGGGAACTGAGGCTTTCTTT. It codes for CARAPRGTEAFF.

This sequence joins TRBV20-1 and TRBJ2-1, with 8 positions matching TRBD2. The CDR3 runs 11 residues. Germline lookup yields CDR1 DFQATT and CDR2 SNEGSKA (reference sequence). V shed 8 bases, J shed 5 bases, and the junction held 2 bases outside the gene matches. The CDR3 sequence is CSSGSDNEQFF. In DNA form, the CDR3 reads TGCAGTAGCGGGAGCGACAATGAGCAGTTCTTC.

The chain has TRBV4-1 and TRBJ2-7; 10 positions match TRBD1. Trimming took 3 bases from V and 3 from J; bases not matched to a gene: 14. Germline-derived CDR1 and CDR2 are MGHRA and YSYEKL. This CDR3 has 18 amino acids. The CDR3 is CASSHALMVGQGSYEQYF. DNA of the CDR3: TGCGCCAGCAGCCACGCTCTCATGGTGGGACAGGGGAGCTACGAGCAGTACTTC.

V usage is TRBV6-1 and J usage is TRBJ2-6, with TRBD1 matching over 10 bases. Germline CDR1 is MNHNS and CDR2 is SASEGT. This CDR3 spans 17 amino acids. V trimming: 7 bases; J trimming: 3 bases; junction bases outside the gene matches: 9. The CDR3 region has the DNA TGTGCCAGCACCGGGACAGGGGACGTTTTTGGGGCCAACGTCCTGACTTTC. Residues: CASTGTGDVFGANVLTF.